This TCR beta chain was captured by sequencing in a study of T cells expressing NK-cell markers. Whole-study context: Source material for TCR beta repertoires consisted of sorted CD3+CD56+NKG2C+, CD3+CD56+NKG2C- and CD3+CD56-NKG2C+ T cells.

CDR1 is SGHAT, CDR2 FQNNGV, per germline. The CDR3 loop spans 17 amino acids. Turning to this clonotype: Its antigen remains unidentified.

What made the TCR beta cDNA was 5'RACE template switching with UMIs. TCRdb reprocessed the 5' RACE reads, with one entry per CDR3 protein and no DNA. The listing records a few hundred thousand distinct CDR3 sequences. Findings and caveats of the study: Six donors had dominant NKG2C+ clonotypes that comprised about 1.0-7.5% of their CD8+ T cells. These clonotypes also led the CD3+CD56-NKG2C+ fraction in a few donors.

This clonotype was sampled from a man younger than 35 in good health. The chain uses TRBV11-2 and TRBJ2-3; the TCRdb call, TRBD2, lacks DNA for checking. The sample consisted of blood T cells: a sorted CD56 or NKG2C T cell subset, CD4+ or CD8+ T cells, or bulk PBMC T cells (not recorded which). CDR3 protein: CASSLEVLAGAPDTQYF.